The source of this TCR beta chain is a study of human T cells and chemical hapten exposure. V was shortened by 7 bases and J by 5 bases, with 12 bases between the two germline ends. CDR1 and CDR2 from the germline V gene are SGHVS and FQNEAQ. The CDR3 is 14 residues long. Specified time point: patch test 2, 6 weeks after DPC sensitization. Documented treatment: therapeutic diphenylcyclopropenone sensitization with weekly scalp DPC. TCRdb reprocessed the RACE reads with MiXCR, giving one entry per CDR3 protein. The sample has roughly 50,000 distinct CDR3 sequences; less than 10% are singletons. V usage is TRBV7-8 and J usage is TRBJ1-6, with a possible D match to TRBD1 (5 bases). The receptor's source is a woman aged 45-65 years with alopecia areata. Some clones in this sample may be carry-over from other donors' samples. Sequences were derived from whole blood, sampled in connection with sensitization to the hapten diphenylcyclopropenone (DPC). The CDR3 DNA sequence: TGTGCCAGCAACGAGGGGCAGGATAATTCACCCCTCCACTTT. Protein product: CASNEGQDNSPLHF.